This T cell receptor (beta chain) was identified in a study of T cell changes during pregnancy in multiple sclerosis. The table came from immunoSEQ multiplex PCR; TCRdb's copy has only in-frame clones and leaves some out. The table has 45,000 or so clones, about nine tenths seen once. Per germline, CDR1 SGHNT and CDR2 YYREEE (reference sequence). V was shortened by 4 bases and J by 0 bases, with 12 bases between the two germline ends. This CDR3 is 15 amino acids long. The sequences come from CD4+ T cells from peripheral blood mononuclear cells, collected after pregnancy. This receptor was taken from a female donor with multiple sclerosis, enrolled in a pregnancy study. V gene TRBV5-4 combines with J gene TRBJ2-3, with D possibly matching TRBD1 (6 bases). CDR3 region: CASSRETGSTDTQYF. CDR3 in DNA: TGTGCCAGCAGCCGTGAGACAGGCAGCACAGATACGCAGTATTTT. Variable domain in full (rest from reference TRBV5-4 and TRBJ2-3): ETGVTQSPTHLIKTRGQQVTLRCSSQSGHNTVSWYQQALGQGPQFIFQYYREEENGRGNFPPRFSGLQFPNYSSELNVNALELDDSALYLCASSRETGSTDTQYFGPGTRLTVL.